What follows are 27 T cell receptor beta chains derived from one specimen sequenced in a study of blood T cell repertoires in COVID-19. TCRdb keeps only in-frame clones here, not all; method: immunoSEQ multiplex PCR. Seen here are some 700,000 clones, approximately 90% observed once, and the top ten hold 0.2% to 0.3%. The source material was peripheral blood. These receptors all stem from a woman aged 18-35 years with acute or convalescent COVID-19.

The chain recombines TRBV4-2 with TRBJ2-7, with TRBD2 matching over 13 bases. The CDR3 runs to 15 residues. The V and J ends lost 6 bases and 2 bases, in that order; junction bases with no gene match: 4. Germline CDR1 reads LGHNA; CDR2 reads YNFKEQ. The CDR3: CASRRTSGGAYEQYF. CDR3 DNA sequence: TGTGCCAGCAGACGTACTAGCGGGGGGGCCTACGAGCAGTACTTC.

The CDR3 bases are TGCGCCAGCAGAAACGGACAGGGGTCGGGTAGAGGAAACACCATATATTTT. Amino acid sequence: CASRNGQGSGRGNTIYF. The chain carries TRBV5-1 and TRBJ1-3; 9 positions match TRBD1. The CDR3 is 17 amino acids. Per the germline V gene, CDR1 is SGHRS and CDR2 is YFSETQ. Trimming removed 5 bases from V and 4 bases from J; junction bases left unmatched: 13.

This clone was counted a single time. This sequence joins TRBV9 and TRBJ1-4; D unclear. Germline CDR1 is SGDLS and CDR2 is YYNGEE. The CDR3 has 14 residues. Between the trimmed V and J ends, which lost 4 bases and 4 bases, there was a span of 11 bases. The chain's CDR3 is CASSPHSINEKLFF. In nucleotides, the CDR3 is TGTGCCAGCAGCCCTCACTCGATTAATGAAAAACTGTTTTTT. Full variable domain (remainder filled in from reference TRBV9 and TRBJ1-4): DSGVTQTPKHLITATGQRVTLRCSPRSGDLSVYWYQQSLDQGLQFLIQYYNGEERAKGNILERFSAQQFPDLHSELNLSSLELGDSALYFCASSPHSINEKLFFGSGTQLSVL.

The chain is built from TRBV4-3 and TRBJ2-7; the D gene is possibly TRBD1 (5 bases). With 0 bases removed from V and 2 bases from J, the gap between germline ends came to 11 bases. The CDR3 consists of 15 residues. Germline values: CDR1 LGHNA, CDR2 YSLEER. The chain's CDR3 is CASSQDRAWTYEQYF. In DNA form, the CDR3 reads TGCGCCAGCAGCCAAGACAGGGCTTGGACCTACGAGCAGTACTTC.

The chain recombines TRBV6-5 with TRBJ2-2; D might be TRBD2 (5 bases). The CDR3 runs to 16 residues. Germline-derived CDR1 and CDR2 are MNHEY and SVGAGI. V was trimmed by 4 bases and J by 1 base, leaving 13 bases between them. CDR3 DNA: TGTGCCAGCAGTTCCCCGCGGGCGGGGAACACCGGGGAGCTGTTTTTT. It specifies CASSSPRAGNTGELFF.

This chain links TRBV5-1 with TRBJ2-1, with D possibly being TRBD1 (5 bases). Trimming left V 2 bases short and J 4 bases short, with 10 bases between. This CDR3 is built from 14 residues. In germline, CDR1 is SGHRS, CDR2 YFSETQ. The DNA for the CDR3 is TGCGCCAGCAGCTTAATTGACAGTTACAATGAGCAGTTCTTC. The encoded protein is CASSLIDSYNEQFF.

The J gene is TRBJ2-5, the V gene TRBV5-8, with D possibly being TRBD2 (5 bases). CDR1 is SGHTS, CDR2 YDEGEE, per germline. V gave up 0 bases and J gave up 4 bases, with 16 bases separating them. This CDR3 spans 16 amino acids. The CDR3 sequence: CASSLGKASGGETQYF. CDR3 DNA: TGTGCCAGCAGCTTGGGAAAGGCTTCAGGAGGAGAGACCCAGTACTTC. Complete variable domain (other parts from reference TRBV5-8 and TRBJ2-5): EAGVTQSPTHLIKTRGQQATLRCSPISGHTSVYWYQQALGLGLQFLLWYDEGEERNRGNFPPRFSGRQFPNYSSELNVNALELEDSALYLCASSLGKASGGETQYFGPGTRLLVL.

The rearrangement links TRBV18 to TRBJ2-1; TRBD2 matches 9 bases. Trimming at V came to 4 bases and at J to 7 bases, leaving 8 bases not matched to a gene. This CDR3 region has 15 residues. From germline, CDR1 is KGHSH and CDR2 LQKENI. The CDR3 reads CASSLSGGSWNEQFF. The CDR3 DNA sequence: TGTGCCAGCTCACTTAGCGGGGGTTCCTGGAATGAGCAGTTCTTC.

V and J are TRBV9 and TRBJ2-3, with TRBD2 matching 8 bases. V shed 4 bases and J 2 bases; nucleotides not matched to a gene: 6. This CDR3 spans 15 amino acids. Per germline, CDR1 SGDLS and CDR2 YYNGEE. The DNA of the CDR3 is TGTGCCAGCAGCCCCCGGGGGGGCATCACAGATACGCAGTATTTT. Protein product: CASSPRGGITDTQYF.

The rearrangement uses TRBV2 and TRBJ2-1, with 14 positions matching TRBD2. Unmatched junction bases numbered 8, after V lost 4 bases and J lost 3 bases. Germline V gene sequence: CDR1 SNHLY, CDR2 FYNNEI. The CDR3 spans 18 residues. CDR3 DNA sequence: TGTGCCAGCAGTGGAAGTTGGACTAGCGGGGGGTTCTACAATGAGCAGTTCTTC. It yields the protein CASSGSWTSGGFYNEQFF.

This clone was detected only a few times. The rearrangement uses TRBV4-2 and TRBJ2-7; D might be TRBD1 (7 bases). Germline loops: CDR1 LGHNA, CDR2 YNFKEQ. The CDR3 contains 16 residues. V lost 3 bases and J 0 bases, leaving 15 bases between the germline ends. In DNA form, the CDR3 reads TGTGCCAGCAGCCAGGGGATGCGGGACAGCTCCTACGAGCAGTACTTC. It encodes CASSQGMRDSSYEQYF.

CDR3 sequence (DNA): TGTGCCAGCAGCTTAGTGGGACAGGCGGAGCACGAGCAGTACTTC. The encoded protein is CASSLVGQAEHEQYF. The V gene is TRBV13, the J gene TRBJ2-7; TRBD1 matches 8 bases. Germline V gives CDR1 PRHDT, CDR2 FYEKMQ (reference sequence). V lost 1 base and J lost 5; bases outside the gene matches: 7. CDR3 size: 15 residues.

The rearrangement uses TRBV2 and TRBJ1-5, with 7 bases matching TRBD1. This CDR3 has 15 residues. Germline V gene data show CDR1 as SNHLY and CDR2 as FYNNEI. V shed 5 bases and J 6 bases; nucleotides not matched to a gene: 10. CDR3 DNA: TGTGCCAGCAGTACGACAGGGCAAGGGACTCAGCCCCAGCATTTT. Protein product: CASSTTGQGTQPQHF.

The chain joins TRBV5-8 to TRBJ2-5, with D perhaps matching TRBD2 (6 bases). V lost 4 bases to trimming and J lost 5 bases, with 18 bases between them. In germline, CDR1 is SGHTS, CDR2 YDEGEE. This CDR3 has 15 residues. In nucleotides, the CDR3 is TGTGCCAGCAGCAGTGGACGCCTCGGAGGGGAGACCCAGTACTTC. It specifies CASSSGRLGGETQYF.

This chain links TRBV9 with TRBJ1-1; D possibly corresponds to TRBD1 (5 bases). The CDR3 is 15 residues long. Trimming took 0 bases from V and 0 from J, leaving 9 bases between them. Germline values: CDR1 SGDLS, CDR2 YYNGEE. The CDR3 coding sequence is TGTGCCAGCAGCGTAGAGGGGATGATGAACACTGAAGCTTTCTTT. Amino acid sequence: CASSVEGMMNTEAFF.

On this clone: Since a much larger clone is just one base distant, this may be a read error. The chain uses TRBV5-4 and TRBJ1-1; tentatively, D is TRBD1 (6 bases). Germline-derived CDR1 and CDR2 are SGHNT and YYREEE (reference sequence). The CDR3 sequence is 13 residues long. Trimming shortened V by 3 bases and J by 1 base, and 7 bases separated the two germline ends. CDR3 sequence: CASSSTGNTEAFF. In DNA, the CDR3 is TGTGCCAGCAGCTCGACAGGGAACACTGAAGCTTTCTTT. The variable domain in full, completed from reference TRBV5-4 and TRBJ1-1, reads ETGVTQSPTHLIKTRGQQVTLRCSSQSGHNTVSWYQQALGQGPQFIFQYYREEENGRGNFPPRFSGLQFPNYSSELNVNALELDDSALYLCASSSTGNTEAFFGQGTRLTVV.

CDR3 loop: CASSPRGHSNYGYTF. The CDR3 nucleotides are TGTGCCAGCAGCCCCCGGGGACACTCTAACTATGGCTACACCTTC. V usage is TRBV9 and J usage is TRBJ1-2; the D gene is possibly TRBD1 (6 bases). In germline, CDR1 is SGDLS, CDR2 YYNGEE. This CDR3 comprises 15 residues. V was pared by 4 bases and J by 0 bases, with 13 bases between.

The V call is TRBV9, the J call TRBJ2-1, with TRBD1 matching over 7 bases. The V gene's germline CDR1 is SGDLS and CDR2 YYNGEE. Trimming took 3 bases from V and 10 from J; bases not matched to a gene: 7. The CDR3 runs to 13 residues. CDR3 residues: CASSGTGVREQFF. CDR3 sequence (DNA): TGTGCCAGCAGCGGAACAGGGGTCCGCGAGCAGTTCTTC. Drawing the rest from reference TRBV9 and TRBJ2-1, the complete variable domain is DSGVTQTPKHLITATGQRVTLRCSPRSGDLSVYWYQQSLDQGLQFLIQYYNGEERAKGNILERFSAQQFPDLHSELNLSSLELGDSALYFCASSGTGVREQFFGPGTRLTVL.

V and J are TRBV27 and TRBJ1-1; 8 nucleotides match TRBD1. The V and J ends lost 3 bases and 6 bases, in that order; junction bases with no gene match: 6. CDR3 size: 14 residues. In germline, CDR1 is MNHEY, CDR2 SMNVEV (reference sequence). The CDR3 reads CASSFWDRISEAFF. The DNA of the CDR3 is TGTGCCAGCAGTTTCTGGGACAGGATCTCTGAAGCTTTCTTT.

The chain joins TRBV6-4 to TRBJ2-3, with 8 positions matching TRBD2. Germline assignment: CDR1 MRHNA and CDR2 SNTAGT. The CDR3 spans 14 residues. V gave up 4 bases and J gave up 4 bases; unmatched junction bases: 4. The CDR3: CASSVSGEADTQYF. DNA of the CDR3: TGTGCCAGCAGTGTTAGCGGGGAAGCAGATACGCAGTATTTT.

The CDR3 DNA reads TGCGCCAGCAGCGGGACAGGGGGCAGGTATGGCTACACCTTC. This codes for CASSGTGGRYGYTF. This sequence joins TRBV5-1 and TRBJ1-2, with 12 bases matching TRBD1. V shed 4 bases, J shed 5 bases, and the junction held 3 bases outside the gene matches. CDR3 length equals 14 residues. Germline V gene data show CDR1 as SGHRS and CDR2 as YFSETQ.

The CDR3 DNA reads as TGTGCCAGCAGCGCCCGGACAGCTTACACTGAAGCTTTCTTT. Translating gives CASSARTAYTEAFF. The chain combines TRBV13 with TRBJ1-1; maybe TRBD1 (6 bases). The CDR3 has 14 residues. CDR1 and CDR2 (germline): PRHDT, FYEKMQ (reference sequence). Deletions cut 5 bases from V and 3 bases from J, with 13 bases between.

This clone was recorded a few times. The chain employs TRBV12-5 and TRBJ1-6; 9 bases align to TRBD1. This CDR3 region has 18 residues. Germline CDR1 reads LGHNT; CDR2 reads FRNRAP. Germline trimming cut 1 base from V and 0 bases from J; bases unmatched to any gene: 4. The CDR3: CASGLGGTGYSYNSPLHF. CDR3 sequence (DNA): TGTGCTAGTGGTTTGGGAGGGACAGGGTACTCCTATAATTCACCCCTCCACTTT.

The V call is TRBV9, the J call TRBJ2-6; D not certain. Germline V gene lookup returns CDR1 SGDLS and CDR2 YYNGEE. Trimming pared 4 bases from V and 0 bases from J, leaving 11 bases between. The CDR3 contains 16 residues. The CDR3 nucleotides read TGTGCCAGCAGCCTGACATTGAGCTCTGGGGCCAACGTCCTGACTTTC. Translated: CASSLTLSSGANVLTF.

V usage is TRBV6-6 and J usage is TRBJ1-6; the match to TRBD1 covers 9 bases. The CDR3 loop spans 15 amino acids. Germline CDR1 reads MNHNY; CDR2 reads SVGAGI (reference sequence). Losses at the gene ends were 5 bases for V and 7 bases for J; bases not matched to a gene: 6. CDR3 nucleotides: TGTGCCAGCAGTCCAGGACAGGGGCGGAATTCACCCCTCCACTTT. Translated, it gives CASSPGQGRNSPLHF.

V and J are TRBV13 and TRBJ2-1, with 7 bases identical to TRBD1. V dropped 5 bases and J dropped 0; count of bases not matched to a gene: 7. The CDR3 sequence is 16 residues long. Looked up from germline, CDR1 is PRHDT and CDR2 is FYEKMQ (reference sequence). This chain's CDR3 is CASSPIDRVSYNEQFF. In DNA, the CDR3 is TGTGCCAGCAGCCCCATCGACAGGGTCTCCTACAATGAGCAGTTCTTC.

This chain uses TRBV4-1 with TRBJ1-2; D may be TRBD1 (5 bases). The CDR3 totals 16 residues. CDR1 and CDR2 (germline): MGHRA, YSYEKL. Trimming left V 4 bases short and J 1 base short, with 16 bases between. The CDR3 spells CASSLSGGAGNYGYTF. CDR3 sequence (DNA): TGCGCCAGCAGCCTGTCGGGAGGGGCGGGTAACTATGGCTACACCTTC.